The clone carrying this TCR beta chain was counted ten times or more. Its antigen is unidentified. V lost 2 bases, J lost 5 bases, and 14 bases lay in between. The CDR3 length is 15 residues. Germline V gene lookup returns CDR1 SGDLS and CDR2 YYNGEE. The source of the sample is a study of CD8 T cells in ankylosing spondylitis. TCRdb redid the calling of the 5' RACE reads with MiXCR, one entry per CDR3 protein. This sample yields about 42,000 distinct CDR3 sequences, of which approximately 2.6% are seen a single time; about 4.8% belongs to the top ten. Overall study findings and caveats: Certain motif variants had earlier been reported in reactive arthritis synovial fluid and blood.

The receptor comes from a male donor with ankylosing spondylitis or in good health (not recorded which). V gene TRBV9 combines with J gene TRBJ2-1; D may correspond to TRBD1 or TRBD2 (5 bases each). The source material was blood, either unsorted or a sorted T cell fraction (not recorded which). CDR3: CASSVGGTGHNEQFF. As DNA, the CDR3 is TGTGCCAGCAGCGTCGGCGGCACGGGGCACAATGAGCAGTTCTTC.